This T cell receptor (beta chain) is drawn from a study of beta chain features in type 1 diabetes. Study background: Patients were similar to healthy donors in age and gender (as well as in cell yields). Study observations and caveats: For cells with high TCR expression, cDNA sequencing could yield over-representation. Any HLA-type effect on TCRB rearrangement remained unresolved here.

Of the isolated RNA, all was reverse transcribed, and so the sequenced material was expressed TCRB transcripts. Profiling relied on immunoSEQ multiplex PCR, and the TCRdb table lists in-frame clones only, not all of them. The sample lists around 340,000 clones, roughly 21% seen once, with approximately 0.043% in the top ten. For this clone: Its antigen is still unknown.

The V gene end was trimmed by 1 base and the J gene end by 5 bases; junction bases not matched to a gene: 8. Germline CDR1 reads SGHRS; CDR2 reads YFSETQ. The CDR3 totals 16 residues. The specimen was naive CD4+ T cells from blood. V is TRBV5-1 and J is TRBJ2-5; TRBD2 aligns across 10 bases. This receptor was obtained from a woman aged 18-29 years in good health. The CDR3 reads CASSLSSGGPGETQYF. The CDR3 DNA follows: TGCGCCAGCAGCTTGTCTAGCGGGGGACCCGGGGAGACCCAGTACTTC.